The T cell receptor beta chain under discussion was sequenced for a study of tissue T cells after allogeneic stem cell transplantation. Study-wide results and caveats: The patient cohort was small and clinically heterogeneous, with limited sampling depth. TCR repertoires tracked anatomic similarity, regardless of disease or transplant status. Only a limited share of tissue TCRs appeared in blood or spleen.

Assay: immunoSEQ multiplex PCR; the TCRdb copy retains only in-frame clones and omits some. The repertoire includes thousands of clones, 60% to 70% of them detected once, and about 0.81% sits in the top ten. Regarding this clone: Its target is unknown. The gene names here belong to mouse. The read ends 1 residue early relative to the CDR3; the germline J gene fills the gap.

CDR3 size: 13 residues. Germline-derived CDR1 and CDR2 are FNHDT and SITEND (reference sequence). The V and J ends lost 4 bases and 3 bases, in that order; junction bases with no gene match: 0. The TCR sequence derives from a female BALB/c mouse in good health. The MHC haplotype of this mouse line is H2-d. The V gene is TRBV19, the J gene TRBJ2-7; 11 bases map to TRBD2. Sequencing was performed on blood. Partial CDR3 DNA: TGTGCCAGCAGTGACTGGGGGGGCTATGAACAGTAC. As protein: CASSDWGGYEQY. The entire CDR3 sequence reads CASSDWGGYEQYF.